This T cell receptor beta chain was recorded in a study of beta chain features in type 1 diabetes. Notes on the study in general: The naive, central memory and Treg TCRB repertoires showed an apparent similarity that was greater among patients than among healthy donors. Moderately but significantly shorter TCRB CDR3s were found in Type 1 diabetes patients in all four CD4+ subsets. cDNA-based reads could over-represent cells with high TCR expression.

Expressed TCRB transcripts were sequenced because the entire RNA isolate underwent reverse transcription. Method: immunoSEQ multiplex PCR; TCRdb's copy keeps in-frame clones and lacks some. The table records around 100,000 clones, roughly 28% of them present only once. This clone was seen just once. As yet, its antigen is unknown. CDR3 length: 14 residues. The ends were cut back, 1 base at V and 0 bases at J, with 6 bases in the middle. Germline V gene sequence: CDR1 SGHRS, CDR2 YFSETQ. The rearrangement links TRBV5-1 to TRBJ2-3; D is unresolved. The sequence derives from a woman between 18 and 29 years old with type 1 diabetes. Sequencing input: central memory CD4+ T cells from blood. CDR3 amino acids: CASSLSDSTDTQYF. The CDR3 region has the DNA TGCGCCAGCAGCTTGAGCGACAGCACAGATACGCAGTATTTT.